The TCR beta chain described here comes from a study of cytomegalovirus exposure and HLA in healthy donors. PCR was performed using 60 Vbeta and 13 Jbeta primers. TCRdb's copy holds only in-frame clones and misses some; the assay was immunoSEQ multiplex PCR. Among fewer than 150,000 clones, approximately 80% were seen once, and the ten largest hold around 1.2%. This CDR3 comprises 12 residues. The germline V gene encodes CDR1 SGDLS and CDR2 YYNGEE. Between the trimmed V and J ends, which lost 0 bases and 6 bases, there was a span of 5 bases. The chain recombines TRBV9 with TRBJ2-3; D is unresolved. The sequencing input was PBMCs. The clonotype was recovered from a man in his fifties in good health and CMV-seronegative. Here the CDR3 DNA reads TGTGCCAGCAGCGTAGCGGAGGATACGCAGTATTTT. It encodes CASSVAEDTQYF.